This T cell receptor (beta chain) was observed in a study of cytomegalovirus exposure and HLA in healthy donors. PCR amplification relied on 60 Vbeta primers (plus 13 Jbeta primers). The protocol was immunoSEQ multiplex PCR, while the TCRdb copy is restricted to in-frame clones and leaves out a portion. The data hold 150,000 to 200,000 clones, with 70% to 85% observed a single time. The sample holds one count of this clone. Its antigen is currently unknown. Notes on the study in general: Across donors, presence/absence analyses took sequencing depth to be roughly uniform. The study recorded around 160 TCR beta chains that were cytomegalovirus-associated.

The CDR3 runs 14 residues. CDR1 MNHEY and CDR2 SMNVEV come from the germline V gene (reference sequence). J gave up 6 bases and V 6 bases, and 8 bases lay outside the gene matches. This chain uses TRBV27 with TRBJ1-1; 9 bases fit TRBD1. Sequencing was done on a sample of PBMCs. This receptor was taken from a woman aged 25 to 45 in good health and CMV-seronegative. CDR3 bases: TGTGCCAGCAGCAGTAACAGGGGGCTAGCTGAAGCTTTCTTT. This gives the protein CASSSNRGLAEAFF.